This T cell receptor (beta chain) derives from a study of cytomegalovirus exposure and HLA in healthy donors (dated by TCRdb to the late 2010s). In the study overall: The 666 repertoires of the first cohort and the approximately 130 validation repertoires were produced on the same platform, according to a later analysis. A separate validation cohort of 100 to 150 different subjects was used in addition to the 666-subject first cohort. To predict cytomegalovirus infection status, the study combined high-throughput TCR immunosequencing, statistical association of individual TCRs with disease status, and machine learning. The study aimed to test whether signatures of past pathogen exposure could be identified by cataloging public T cell receptors. Paper-wide results and their limitations: A few of the identified cytomegalovirus-associated TCR beta chains were confirmed in vitro to be specific for cytomegalovirus antigens. The classifier was reported to diagnose cytomegalovirus status with high specificity and sensitivity in both the original and validation cohorts. The study listed 150 to 200 TCR beta chains as associated with cytomegalovirus. Most TCR sequences were seen in very few donors, while some public TCRs were found in many individuals. The authors suggested that the approach could potentially be extended to other disease states and immunological phenotypes. Of the cluster scores, about 94% were above 0 in a later analysis, which found that TCRs clustered in the first cohort also tended to co-occur in the 95 to 150 validation repertoires. The validation cohort had no HLA typing available for a later analysis, so co-occurrence within that cohort was assessed over all 120 or so repertoires.

The CDR1 and CDR2 encoded by the germline V gene are SQVTM and ANQGSEA. The CDR3 has 10 amino acids, counting the end cysteine and phenylalanine. CDR3 DNA is the only sequence kept; it has 30 bases, read in frame from the first base. V is clipped by 3 bases and J by 2 bases, and the sequence between their germline boundaries is 2 bases long. Comment on this clone: The antigen it binds to is not known. Per-nucleotide qualities are absent, and no much larger clonotype sits a single base away.

Separate from the approximately 700-subject first cohort, the validation cohort of roughly 120 subjects was the group to which the donors belonged. Library prep was done by the immunoSEQ multiplex PCR assay. Regarding the original processing steps: A statistical classification framework was developed to diagnose cytomegalovirus status using the catalog of TCR beta chain sequences. The clones in this table, taken by TCRdb from immuneACCESS, are in-frame only. Not every clone is retained; where verified, under half of the shortfall comes from an unresolved V gene, and the cause of the rest is unknown. From that table come the V and J calls and clone size; the DNA was used to work out D and trimming. The sample yields 170,000 or so clones; about 80% were counted once. The ten most abundant clones make up under 3.5% of the sample.

Rearrangement joined TRBV29-1 to TRBJ2-7; the D gene cannot be resolved reliably. Specimen: PBMCs. This receptor was taken from a woman between 18 and 29 years old in good health and CMV-seropositive. The nucleotide sequence reads as follows: TGCAGCGTTGACACCTACGAGCAGTACTTC. The translation is CSVDTYEQYF.